The entry that follows covers one T cell receptor beta chain sequence. Antigen: not known. This specimen belongs to a study of beta chain features in type 1 diabetes. Study at large: Healthy donors and patients showed comparable age, gender and cell yields.

cDNA synthesis used the whole RNA isolate, giving expressed TCRB sequences. Approximately 3.6 million reads per sample on average were obtained from naive, central memory and regulatory T cell samples. The data were produced by immunoSEQ multiplex PCR, yet TCRdb's version contains in-frame clones alone and is incomplete. The table shows about half a million clones, with 11% occurring only once. Whole-study results and caveats: Moderately but significantly shorter TCRB CDR3s were found in Type 1 diabetes patients in all four CD4+ subsets. Fewer insertions but more deletions were seen at VDJ junctions in type 1 diabetes patients.

Trimming removed 0 bases from V and 6 bases from J; junction bases left unmatched: 4. The CDR3 is 14 amino acids. CDR1 SGHRS and CDR2 YFSETQ come from the germline V gene. The sample was naive CD4+ T cells from blood. This chain connects TRBV5-1 to TRBJ2-3; 7 bases align to TRBD1. The clonotype was recovered from a woman aged 18-30 years in good health. The CDR3 reads CASSLESTGDTQYF. CDR3 sequence (DNA): TGCGCCAGCAGCTTGGAGTCGACAGGGGATACGCAGTATTTT.